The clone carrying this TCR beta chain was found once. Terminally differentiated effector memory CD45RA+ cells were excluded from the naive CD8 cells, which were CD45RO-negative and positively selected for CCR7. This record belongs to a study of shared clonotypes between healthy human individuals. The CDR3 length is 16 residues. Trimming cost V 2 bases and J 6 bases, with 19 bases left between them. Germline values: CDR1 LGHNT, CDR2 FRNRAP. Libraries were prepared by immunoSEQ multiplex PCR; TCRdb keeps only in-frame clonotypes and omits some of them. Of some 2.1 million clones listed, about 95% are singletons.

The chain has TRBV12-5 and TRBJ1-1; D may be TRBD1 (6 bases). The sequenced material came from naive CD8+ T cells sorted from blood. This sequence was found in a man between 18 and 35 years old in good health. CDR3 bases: TGTGCTAGTGGTTTGTCCGGGGGCCTAAAAGGCGCTGAAGCTTTCTTT. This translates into CASGLSGGLKGAEAFF. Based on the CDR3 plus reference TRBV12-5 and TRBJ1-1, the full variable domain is DARVTQTPRHKVTEMGQEVTMRCQPILGHNTVFWYRQTMMQGLELLAYFRNRAPLDDSGMPKDRFSAEMPDATLATLKIQPSEPRDSAVYFCASGLSGGLKGAEAFFGQGTRLTVV.